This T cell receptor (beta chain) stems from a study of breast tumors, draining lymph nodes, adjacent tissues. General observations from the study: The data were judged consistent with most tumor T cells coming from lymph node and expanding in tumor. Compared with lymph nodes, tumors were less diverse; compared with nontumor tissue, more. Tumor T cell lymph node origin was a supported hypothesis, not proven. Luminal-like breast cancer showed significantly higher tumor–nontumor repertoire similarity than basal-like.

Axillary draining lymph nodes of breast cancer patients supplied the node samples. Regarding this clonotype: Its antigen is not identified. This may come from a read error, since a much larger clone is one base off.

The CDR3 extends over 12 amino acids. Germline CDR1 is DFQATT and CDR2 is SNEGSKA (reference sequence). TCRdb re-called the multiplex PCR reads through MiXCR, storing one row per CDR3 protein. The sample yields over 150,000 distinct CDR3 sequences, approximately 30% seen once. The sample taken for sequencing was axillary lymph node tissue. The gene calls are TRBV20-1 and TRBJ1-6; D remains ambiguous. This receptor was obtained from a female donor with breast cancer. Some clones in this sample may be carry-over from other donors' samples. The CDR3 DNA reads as TGCAGTGCTGGTGGACCTAATTCACCCCCCCACTTT. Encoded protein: CSAGGPNSPPHF.